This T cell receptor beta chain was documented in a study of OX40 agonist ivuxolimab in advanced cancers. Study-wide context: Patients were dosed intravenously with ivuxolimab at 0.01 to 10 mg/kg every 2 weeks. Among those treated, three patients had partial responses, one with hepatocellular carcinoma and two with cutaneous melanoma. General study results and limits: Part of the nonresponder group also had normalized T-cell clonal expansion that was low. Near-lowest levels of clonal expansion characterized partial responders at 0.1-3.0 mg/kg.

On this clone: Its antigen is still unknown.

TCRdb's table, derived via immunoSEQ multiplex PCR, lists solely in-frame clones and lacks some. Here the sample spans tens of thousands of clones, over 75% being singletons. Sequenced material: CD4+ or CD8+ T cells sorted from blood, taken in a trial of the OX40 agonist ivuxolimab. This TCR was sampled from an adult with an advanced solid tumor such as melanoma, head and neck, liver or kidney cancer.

The CDR3 loop is CASSQEVGAKSGELFF. CDR3 DNA: TGCGCCAGCAGCCAAGAAGTGGGGGCCAAAAGCGGGGAGCTGTTTTTT. V is TRBV4-3 and J is TRBJ2-2; weak D call: TRBD1 (6 bases). This CDR3 has 16 amino acids. Germline V gene sequence: CDR1 LGHNA, CDR2 YSLEER. Trimming stripped 0 bases from V and 7 bases from J, with 15 bases between.